The 6 T cell receptor beta chains below come from one sample, sequenced in a study of T cell changes during pregnancy in multiple sclerosis. Profiled with immunoSEQ multiplex PCR; TCRdb holds only in-frame clones, not every one. The data contain about 98,000 clones, approximately 90% of them seen just once; the ten biggest clones take up 2% to 3%. This specimen consisted of peripheral blood, obtained after pregnancy. Every receptor here comes from a female donor in good health, enrolled as a control in a pregnancy study.

V and J are TRBV28 and TRBJ1-2, with D possibly TRBD1 on 5 matching bases. The germline V gene encodes CDR1 MDHEN and CDR2 SYDVKM. V was shortened by 5 bases and J by 4 bases, with 11 bases between the two germline ends. This CDR3 is built from 13 residues. The CDR3 sequence: CASSPGHVYGYTF. In DNA, the CDR3 is TGTGCCAGCAGTCCAGGGCATGTCTATGGCTACACCTTC.

The rearrangement uses TRBV15 and TRBJ2-7; 8 nucleotides align to TRBD1. The CDR3 contains 15 residues. After removal of 5 bases from V and 9 bases from J, the junction contained 15 bases not matched to a gene. Germline CDR1 reads LNHNV; CDR2 reads YYDKDF (reference sequence). This CDR3 is CATSGGDRRFEVQYF. CDR3 in DNA: TGTGCCACCAGCGGCGGGGACAGGAGATTCGAAGTGCAGTACTTC.

Concerning this clone: The same CDR3 is also encoded by other DNA sequences in this sample. This chain uses TRBV11-2 with TRBJ1-6; D is uncertain. Trimming took 0 bases from V and 1 from J, leaving 4 bases between them. The CDR3 length is 15 residues. Germline values: CDR1 SGHAT, CDR2 FQNNGV. In DNA, the CDR3 is TGTGCCAGCAGCTTAGAGTCTTCCTATAATTCACCCCTCCACTTT. Its translation: CASSLESSYNSPLHF. Complete variable domain (other parts from reference TRBV11-2 and TRBJ1-6): EAGVAQSPRYKIIEKRQSVAFWCNPISGHATLYWYQQILGQGPKLLIQFQNNGVVDDSQLPKDRFSAERLKGVDSTLKIQPAKLEDSAVYLCASSLESSYNSPLHFGNGTRLTVT.

The chain carries TRBV27 and TRBJ2-3; TRBD2 matches 9 bases. CDR1 is MNHEY, CDR2 SMNVEV, per germline (reference sequence). With 2 bases clipped from V and 5 bases from J, the junction kept 11 bases outside the gene matches. The CDR3 is 17 residues long. Written as DNA, the CDR3 is TGTGCCAGCAGTTTAAAGCCTAGCGGGATCGGAGGAGATACGCAGTATTTT. The encoded protein is CASSLKPSGIGGDTQYF.

A word on this clone: A junction boundary mismatches the germline segment, possibly from a read error. The chain carries TRBV7-9 and TRBJ2-7; maybe TRBD2 (6 bases). In germline, CDR1 is SEHNR, CDR2 FQNEAQ (reference sequence). The CDR3 totals 12 residues. Here the CDR3 reads CASSPGEGPLDF. The CDR3 region has the DNA TGTGCCAGCAGCCCGGGAGAGGGGCCCTTGGACTTC.

This CDR3 is CSVESPGVGSGNTIYF. CDR3 nucleotide sequence: TGCAGCGTTGAATCTCCGGGAGTCGGTTCTGGAAACACCATATATTTT. The rearrangement uses TRBV29-1 and TRBJ1-3; no reliable D call. Germline CDR1 is SQVTM and CDR2 is ANQGSEA. The ends were cut back, 2 bases at V and 1 base at J, with 15 bases in the middle. This CDR3 region has 16 residues.